Listed below are T cell receptor beta chains from one sample, sequenced in a study of cytomegalovirus exposure and HLA in healthy donors. Data came from immunoSEQ multiplex PCR; TCRdb stores just in-frame clones and leaves some out. The data show about 150,000 clones, roughly 81% seen once. Material: PBMCs. The receptor source for this set is a girl aged 5-17 years in good health and CMV-seropositive. CDR3s include the opening cysteine and the closing phenylalanine or tryptophan. D genes are given only for firm matches. Clone size is stated in some rows and not others, as once, few, many or a class when expanded.

abundance	v_gene	j_gene	d_gene	CDR3nt	CDR3aa
NA	TRBV27	TRBJ2-7	NA	TGTGCCAGCAGTTTACGTCCGCCAGGGACCTACGAGCAGTACTTC	CASSLRPPGTYEQYF
few	TRBV6-1	TRBJ2-7	TRBD1	TGTGCCAGCAGTGAAGTCGGACAGGGTCCCTACGAGCAGTACTTC	CASSEVGQGPYEQYF
NA	TRBV29-1	TRBJ1-1	NA	TGCAGCGTTGAAGCGTCGGGGGGCACTGAAGCTTTCTTT	CSVEASGGTEAFF
NA	TRBV28	TRBJ2-2	NA	TGTGCCAGCAGCTCCGGAGGGGACTTCGGGGAGCTGTTTTTT	CASSSGGDFGELFF
once	TRBV6-5	TRBJ2-1	TRBD2	TGTGCCAGCCGACGACTAGCGGGGGCCAATGAGCAGTTCTTC	CASRRLAGANEQFF
NA	TRBV2	TRBJ1-2	NA	TGTGCCAACCAAAGAGGGTACGTGGGCGGCTACACCTTC	CANQRGYVGGYTF
few	TRBV6-4	TRBJ2-6	TRBD2	TGTGCCAGCAGTGACTCAACTAGCGGGGGGGGCACTGGGGCCAACGTCCTGACTTTC	CASSDSTSGGGTGANVLTF
medium-sized	TRBV6-1	TRBJ2-3	TRBD2	TGTGCCAGCAGTGAATGGGGACTAGCTGGAGCCCTAGATACGCAGTATTTT	CASSEWGLAGALDTQYF
NA	TRBV7-2	TRBJ1-2	NA	TGTGCCAGCAGCCTTTACACCTATGGCTACACCTTC	CASSLYTYGYTF
NA	TRBV6-5	TRBJ1-3	NA	TGTGCCAGCAGTTATGGACACGGGAGCTCTGGAAACACCATATATTTT	CASSYGHGSSGNTIYF
NA	TRBV9	TRBJ1-1	TRBD1	TGTGCCAGCAGGACGACAGGGGCGGGCACTGAAGCTTTCTTT	CASRTTGAGTEAFF
NA	TRBV7-9	TRBJ2-1	NA	TGTGCCAGCAGCTTAGGGGTTCGGGGGACGAAGTTCTTC	CASSLGVRGTKFF
NA	TRBV5-1	TRBJ2-2	TRBD1	TGCGCCAGCACGGCAGGGGGCACCGGGGAGCTGTTTTTT	CASTAGGTGELFF
NA	TRBV2	TRBJ2-2	TRBD1	TGTGCCAGCAGCAGGACAGGAATAAACACCGGGGAGCTGTTTTTT	CASSRTGINTGELFF
few	TRBV9	TRBJ1-3	NA	TGTGCCAGCAGCCCCCGGGATCGTTCTGGAAACACCATATATTTT	CASSPRDRSGNTIYF
NA	TRBV19	TRBJ1-2	NA	TGTGCCAGCAGATCAGCAGGGTATGGCTACACCTTC	CASRSAGYGYTF
NA	TRBV7-2	TRBJ2-2	NA	TGTGCCAGCAGCTTTGGGGGGTCGGGCACCGGGGAGCTGTTTTTT	CASSFGGSGTGELFF
NA	TRBV7-2	TRBJ1-2	NA	TGTGCCAGCAGCAACCCTGGGAGAGGCTACACCTTC	CASSNPGRGYTF
NA	TRBV9	TRBJ2-2	NA	TGTGCCAGCAGCCCCAGAATTAACACCGGGGAGCTGTTTTTT	CASSPRINTGELFF
NA	TRBV27	TRBJ2-1	TRBD2	TGTGCCAGCAGTACTAACGGGAAGACTAGCCGGAATGAGCAGTTCTTC	CASSTNGKTSRNEQFF
NA	TRBV5-1	TRBJ1-2	NA	TGCGCCAGCAGCTTGTATTACGCGCCACGAACCCCGGAGGACTATGGCTACACCTTC	CASSLYYAPRTPEDYGYTF
few	TRBV15	TRBJ2-5	NA	TGTGCCACCAGCAGTGGTCCGGACTGGGAGACCCAGTACTTC	CATSSGPDWETQYF
NA	TRBV2	TRBJ1-2	NA	TGTGCCAGCATACGCAGGGACTCGGGTGGCTACACCTTC	CASIRRDSGGYTF
few	TRBV6-5	TRBJ1-4	NA	TGTGCCAGCAGTCGACAGTTTAATGAAAAACTGTTTTTT	CASSRQFNEKLFF
NA	TRBV6-1	TRBJ2-2	TRBD2	TGTGCCAGCGGAGGACTAGCACTCCCCGGGGAGCTGTTTTTT	CASGGLALPGELFF
NA	TRBV4-1	TRBJ1-2	TRBD1	TGCGCCAGCAGCCAGGGACAGGGGAATGGCTACACCTTC	CASSQGQGNGYTF
NA	TRBV5-5	TRBJ1-4	NA	TGTGCCAGCAGTCTACGTCTGGTAATGCTCCGGAATGAAAAACTGTTTTTT	CASSLRLVMLRNEKLFF
NA	TRBV28	TRBJ1-1	NA	TGTGCCAGCAGGGGGCCGGCTTGGAGGAACACTGAAGCTTTCTTT	CASRGPAWRNTEAFF
NA	TRBV4-1	TRBJ1-1	NA	TGCGCCAGCAGCCAAGTGGCGGGCACGAACACTGAAGCTTTCTTT	CASSQVAGTNTEAFF
NA	TRBV28	TRBJ1-2	NA	TGTGCCAGCACTCCCCGGACAGCCTACTATGGCTACACCTTC	CASTPRTAYYGYTF
NA	TRBV11-3	TRBJ2-7	TRBD2	TGTGCCAGCAGCTCTCGAACTAGCGGGGGTGATATTGACGAGCAGTGCTTC	CASSSRTSGGDIDEQCF
few	TRBV27	TRBJ2-2	TRBD1	TGTGCCAGCAGTTTTTGGCAGGGGGCCGGGGAGCTGTTTTTT	CASSFWQGAGELFF
NA	TRBV4-1	TRBJ1-5	TRBD1	TGCGCCAGCAGCCAACATCCCGGGACAGGGATCTATCAGCCCCAGCATTTT	CASSQHPGTGIYQPQHF
NA	TRBV12-5	TRBJ2-1	TRBD1	TGTGCTAGTGGTTTGGTAGTTCCGCAGGGGGCGCGGTACAATGAGCAGTTCTTC	CASGLVVPQGARYNEQFF
NA	TRBV4-1	TRBJ1-1	NA	TGCGCCAGCAGCCGACTCGCAATCACTGAAGCTTTCTTT	CASSRLAITEAFF
NA	TRBV14	TRBJ1-2	TRBD1	TGTGCCAGCAGCCAAGTGGACAGGGATCACTATGGCTACACCTTC	CASSQVDRDHYGYTF
NA	TRBV9	TRBJ1-2	NA	TGTGCCAGCAGCGTAGCCTCGACACGCTATGGCTACACCTTC	CASSVASTRYGYTF
NA	TRBV11-3	TRBJ2-7	TRBD1	TGTGCCAGCAGCCTAAGGACAGGGAACTCCTACGAGCAGTACTTC	CASSLRTGNSYEQYF
NA	TRBV15	TRBJ2-1	TRBD1	TGTGCCACAACCAAAGGGACAGGGAGGCTTGAGCAGTTCTTC	CATTKGTGRLEQFF
NA	TRBV30	TRBJ1-5	TRBD1	TGTGCCTGGGGCTTAGGGGACAGGGGGCCAGAACAGCCCCAGCATTTT	CAWGLGDRGPEQPQHF
once	TRBV5-4	TRBJ1-5	NA	TGTGCCAGCAGCTCACAGGGCAACAATCAGCCCCAGCATTTT	CASSSQGNNQPQHF
NA	TRBV4-2	TRBJ2-3	NA	TGTGCCAGCAGCCAAGAGCAGGGGCTAAGCACAGATACGCAGTATTTT	CASSQEQGLSTDTQYF
NA	TRBV5-5	TRBJ2-1	TRBD1	TGTGCCAGCAGCCCGGCCGACAGGGTTGCCTACAATGAGCAGTTCTTC	CASSPADRVAYNEQFF
NA	TRBV5-4	TRBJ1-1	NA	TGTGCCAGCAGCTCAAGGGACACTTGGGCTTTCTTT	CASSSRDTWAFF
NA	TRBV30	TRBJ1-3	NA	TGTGCCTGGAGCGGGGGGGGGACGGGTGGAAACACCATATATTTT	CAWSGGGTGGNTIYF
NA	TRBV9	TRBJ1-3	NA	TGTGCCAGCAGCGTAGTGAGCGCGGCAGCCTCTGGAAACACCATATATTTT	CASSVVSAAASGNTIYF
NA	TRBV5-6	TRBJ1-1	NA	TGTGCCAGCAGCTTGAGGGGGGGGAGCCAGGGGTGGTATACTGAAGCTTTCTTT	CASSLRGGSQGWYTEAFF
few	TRBV9	TRBJ1-5	TRBD1	TGTGCCAGCAGCCCGGGACAGGGGATAAGTAGCAATCAGCCCCAGCATTTT	CASSPGQGISSNQPQHF
NA	TRBV2	TRBJ2-1	TRBD2	TGTGCCAGCAGGAGACTAGCGGGGCGAAAAAAATCCTACAATGAGCAGTTCTTC	CASRRLAGRKKSYNEQFF
NA	TRBV9	TRBJ1-3	NA	TGTGCCAGCAGCGTCACGGGAGGGTCTGGAAACACCATATATTTT	CASSVTGGSGNTIYF
NA	TRBV2	TRBJ1-1	TRBD1	TGTGCCAGCCTGTTAGCAAGACAGGGCGGGAAAGATACTGAAGCTTTCTTT	CASLLARQGGKDTEAFF
NA	TRBV5-6	TRBJ1-4	TRBD1	TGTGCCAGCAGCTCGGACAGGAATGAAAAACTGTTTTTT	CASSSDRNEKLFF
NA	TRBV27	TRBJ1-2	NA	TGTGCCAGCACCGGACAGCCTGGCTATGGCTACACCTTC	CASTGQPGYGYTF
NA	TRBV2	TRBJ2-3	TRBD2	TGTGCCAGCATCAACCCTAGCGGGGGCAGCACAGATACGCAGTATTTT	CASINPSGGSTDTQYF
NA	TRBV7-9	TRBJ2-3	NA	TGTGCCAGCAGCCCACCGGGAGGGGGCTATACGCAGTATTTT	CASSPPGGGYTQYF
NA	TRBV27	TRBJ1-2	NA	TGTGCCAGCAGCCGTTACATTTTCCATGGCTACACCTTC	CASSRYIFHGYTF
NA	TRBV20-1	TRBJ1-4	NA	TGCAGTGCTAGACTTTCGGAAAAACTGTTTTTT	CSARLSEKLFF